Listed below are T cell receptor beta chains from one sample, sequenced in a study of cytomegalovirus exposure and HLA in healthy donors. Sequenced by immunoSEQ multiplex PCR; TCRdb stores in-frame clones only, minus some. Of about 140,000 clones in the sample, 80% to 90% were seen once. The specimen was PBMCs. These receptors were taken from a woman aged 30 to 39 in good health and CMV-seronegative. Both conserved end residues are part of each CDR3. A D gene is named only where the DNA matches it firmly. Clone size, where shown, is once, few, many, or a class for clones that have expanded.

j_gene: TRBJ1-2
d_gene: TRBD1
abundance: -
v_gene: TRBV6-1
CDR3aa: CASNLQGTYGYTF
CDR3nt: TGTGCCAGCAACCTACAGGGGACCTATGGCTACACCTTC

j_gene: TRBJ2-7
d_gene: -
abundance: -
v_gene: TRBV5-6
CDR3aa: CASSLDGPYEQYF
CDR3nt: TGTGCCAGCAGCTTGGACGGTCCCTACGAGCAGTACTTC

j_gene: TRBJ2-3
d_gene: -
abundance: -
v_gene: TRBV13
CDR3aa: CASRKDRDIDTDTQYF
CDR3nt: TGTGCCAGCAGAAAGGACCGGGACATAGACACAGATACGCAGTATTTT

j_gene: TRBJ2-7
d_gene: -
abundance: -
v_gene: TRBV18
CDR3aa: CASSSAGTYEQYF
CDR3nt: TGTGCCAGCTCATCAGCAGGGACCTACGAGCAGTACTTC

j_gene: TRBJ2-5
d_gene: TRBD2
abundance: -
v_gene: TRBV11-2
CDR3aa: CASSLDPGLRQETQYF
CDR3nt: TGTGCCAGCAGCTTAGATCCGGGACTACGACAAGAGACCCAGTACTTC

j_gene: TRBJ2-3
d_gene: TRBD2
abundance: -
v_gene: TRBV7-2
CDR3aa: CASSLQAGGRTDTQYF
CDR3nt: TGTGCCAGCAGCTTACAAGCGGGGGGGCGCACAGATACGCAGTATTTT

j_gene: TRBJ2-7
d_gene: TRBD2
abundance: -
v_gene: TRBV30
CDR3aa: CAWSGWQGGMDEQYF
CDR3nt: TGTGCCTGGAGTGGTTGGCAGGGAGGGATGGACGAGCAGTACTTC

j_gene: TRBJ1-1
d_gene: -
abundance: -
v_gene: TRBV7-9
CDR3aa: CASSRDFGPFF
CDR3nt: TGTGCCAGCAGTCGGGACTTCGGGCCTTTCTTT

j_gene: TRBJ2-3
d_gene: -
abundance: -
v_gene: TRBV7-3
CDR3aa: CASSLRGATDTQYF
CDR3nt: TGTGCCAGCAGCCTCCGAGGAGCCACAGATACGCAGTATTTT

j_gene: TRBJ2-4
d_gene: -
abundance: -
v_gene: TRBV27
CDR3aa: CASSLWSAGREGKNIQYF
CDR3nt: TGTGCCAGCAGTTTATGGTCAGCCGGCAGGGAAGGCAAAAACATTCAGTACTTC

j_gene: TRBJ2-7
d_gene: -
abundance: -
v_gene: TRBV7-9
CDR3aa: CASSLPWISGEQYF
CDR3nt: TGTGCCAGCAGCTTACCGTGGATTTCGGGGGAGCAGTACTTC

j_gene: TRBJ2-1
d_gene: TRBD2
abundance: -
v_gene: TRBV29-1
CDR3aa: CSGSLAGGGYNEQFF
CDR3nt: TGCAGCGGCTCGTTAGCGGGAGGGGGCTACAATGAGCAGTTCTTC

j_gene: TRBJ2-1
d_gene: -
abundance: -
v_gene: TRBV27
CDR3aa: CASSPLQVSEQFF
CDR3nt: TGTGCCAGCAGTCCCCTGCAGGTTAGTGAGCAGTTCTTC

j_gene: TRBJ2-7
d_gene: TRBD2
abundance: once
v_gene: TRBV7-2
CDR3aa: CASISRGAEPYEQYF
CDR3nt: TGTGCCAGCATTTCGCGGGGGGCTGAGCCCTACGAGCAGTACTTC

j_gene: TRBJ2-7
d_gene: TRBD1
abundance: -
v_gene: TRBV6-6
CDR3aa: CASRPGTGYSEQYF
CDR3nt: TGTGCCAGCAGACCCGGGACAGGGTACTCCGAGCAGTACTTC

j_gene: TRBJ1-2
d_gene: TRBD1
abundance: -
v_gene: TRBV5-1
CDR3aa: CASSYNRGHGDGYTF
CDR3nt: TGCGCCAGCAGCTACAACAGGGGGCATGGGGATGGCTACACCTTC

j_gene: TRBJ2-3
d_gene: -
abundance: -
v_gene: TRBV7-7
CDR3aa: CASSSQPGASTDTQYF
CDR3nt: TGTGCCAGCAGCTCCCAGCCAGGGGCGAGCACAGATACGCAGTATTTT

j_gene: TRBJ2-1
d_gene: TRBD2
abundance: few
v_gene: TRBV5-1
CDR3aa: CASSSRGSGEQFF
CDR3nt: TGCGCCAGCAGCTCTCGCGGGAGTGGTGAGCAGTTCTTC

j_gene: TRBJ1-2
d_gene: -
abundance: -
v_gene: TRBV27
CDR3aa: CASSRSGSNYGYTF
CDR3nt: TGTGCCAGCAGCCGTTCAGGGTCCAACTATGGCTACACCTTC

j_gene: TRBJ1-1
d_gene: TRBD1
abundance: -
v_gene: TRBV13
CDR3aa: CASSPRTGATEAFF
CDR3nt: TGTGCCAGCAGCCCAAGGACAGGAGCCACTGAAGCTTTCTTT

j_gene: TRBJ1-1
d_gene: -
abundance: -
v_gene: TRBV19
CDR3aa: CASSPTSNTEAFF
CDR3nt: TGTGCCAGTAGTCCCACATCGAACACTGAAGCTTTCTTT

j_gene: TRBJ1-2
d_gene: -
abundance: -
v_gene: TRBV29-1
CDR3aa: CSVEDGGTGNYGYTF
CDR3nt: TGCAGCGTTGAAGACGGCGGGACGGGGAACTATGGCTACACCTTC